The 32 T cell receptor beta chains presented below share a single source sample, sequenced in a study of blood T cell repertoires in COVID-19. Method: immunoSEQ multiplex PCR; TCRdb's copy keeps in-frame clones and lacks some. The table records a few hundred thousand clones, 80% to 85% of them present only once. Sequencing was performed on PBMCs or T cells enriched from blood (not recorded which). These receptors were taken from a man aged 45-65 years who had recovered from COVID-19.

The CDR3 region has the DNA TGTGCCAGCAGCTTATCCCCAGGGTCCGGGGAGCTGTTTTTT. This sequence encodes CASSLSPGSGELFF. The rearrangement links TRBV13 to TRBJ2-2; perhaps TRBD1 as D (5 bases). The CDR3 length is 14 residues. Germline loops: CDR1 PRHDT, CDR2 FYEKMQ (reference sequence). Deletions cut 2 bases from V and 6 bases from J, with 10 bases between.

This sequence joins TRBV6-5 and TRBJ1-1; perhaps TRBD1 as D (5 bases). The CDR3 extends over 13 amino acids. Trimming left V 8 bases short and J 4 bases short, with 14 bases between. Germline loops: CDR1 MNHEY, CDR2 SVGAGI. CDR3 loop: CASGEGFGTEAFF. CDR3 nucleotide sequence: TGTGCCAGCGGGGAGGGGTTCGGCACTGAAGCTTTCTTT.

This chain links TRBV5-5 with TRBJ2-2; the match to TRBD1 covers 10 bases. Trimming cost V 4 bases and J 0 bases; bases outside gene matches: 3. The CDR3 is 16 amino acids. The V gene's germline CDR1 is SGHKS and CDR2 YYEKEE (reference sequence). The CDR3 region has the DNA TGTGCCAGCAGCCCTGGACAGGGGGCGAACACCGGGGAGCTGTTTTTT. Its translation: CASSPGQGANTGELFF.

This clone was detected once. The CDR3 nucleotides read TGTGCCAGCAGTAGGGGCAGGGTGAACACCGGGGAGCTGTTTTTT. Translation: CASSRGRVNTGELFF. J is TRBJ2-2 and V is TRBV2, with D possibly matching TRBD1 (5 bases). Germline V gene sequence: CDR1 SNHLY, CDR2 FYNNEI. Trimming stripped 5 bases from V and 1 base from J, with 11 bases between. This CDR3 contains 15 residues.

The V gene is TRBV18, the J gene TRBJ1-5; 8 nucleotides match TRBD1. The CDR3 spans 15 residues. V gave up 2 bases and J gave up 6 bases; unmatched junction bases: 6. Germline-derived CDR1 and CDR2 are KGHSH and LQKENI. CDR3 amino acids: CASSPGQGALQPQHF. The CDR3 coding sequence is TGTGCCAGCTCACCAGGGCAGGGGGCTCTTCAGCCCCAGCATTTT.

The rearrangement links TRBV7-3 to TRBJ2-5; 9 positions match TRBD2. This CDR3 comprises 16 residues. J lost 7 bases, V lost 2 bases, and 11 bases had no gene match. Germline V CDR1 and CDR2: SGHTA, FQGTGA. As DNA, the CDR3 is TGTGCCAGCAGCTTACGGTCTAGCGGGACCCAGGGGACCCAGTACTTC. Protein product: CASSLRSSGTQGTQYF.

The chain is built from TRBV25-1 and TRBJ1-4; tentative D call: TRBD1 (6 bases). Trimming cost V 7 bases and J 6 bases, with 12 bases left between them. Germline V gene data show CDR1 as MGHDK and CDR2 as SYGVNS. The CDR3 has 13 residues. CDR3 sequence (DNA): TGTGCCAGCATCAGGTCAGGGGATGAAAAACTGTTTTTT. This gives the protein CASIRSGDEKLFF.

This chain uses TRBV28 with TRBJ2-3, with D maybe TRBD1 (5 bases). This CDR3 is 14 amino acids long. CDR1 is MDHEN, CDR2 SYDVKM, per germline. V lost 2 bases and J 2 bases, leaving 8 bases between the germline ends. The CDR3, as DNA: TGTGCCAGCAGTTTAGCCAGGGACACAGATACGCAGTATTTT. Encoded protein: CASSLARDTDTQYF. Complete variable domain (other parts from reference TRBV28 and TRBJ2-3): DVKVTQSSRYLVKRTGEKVFLECVQDMDHENMFWYRQDPGLGLRLIYFSYDVKMKEKGDIPEGYSVSREKKERFSLILESASTNQTSMYLCASSLARDTDTQYFGPGTRLTVL.

This clone has more than one count but fewer than ten. This chain connects TRBV12-5 to TRBJ2-3; 8 nucleotides align to TRBD2. Germline V gene data show CDR1 as LGHNT and CDR2 as FRNRAP. The CDR3 consists of 16 residues. The J segment lost 0 bases and the V segment lost 5 bases, leaving 7 bases of the junction unmatched. The CDR3 reads CASGPRREGSTDTQYF. For the CDR3, the DNA is TGTGCTAGTGGTCCACGTCGGGAGGGGAGCACAGATACGCAGTATTTT.

The chain joins TRBV11-2 to TRBJ2-3; 8 bases are a match to TRBD1. This CDR3 spans 16 amino acids. Germline V gives CDR1 SGHAT, CDR2 FQNNGV. V shed 8 bases and J 2 bases; nucleotides not matched to a gene: 12. CDR3 in amino acids: CASGPFEQGDTDTQYF. CDR3 nucleotides: TGTGCCAGCGGCCCTTTCGAACAGGGGGACACAGATACGCAGTATTTT.

CDR3 DNA: TGTGCCACTCGGGAGCGGTATGAGCAGTTCTTC. It translates to CATRERYEQFF. V usage is TRBV6-5 and J usage is TRBJ2-1; TRBD2 is a possible D gene (6 bases). V gave up 10 bases and J gave up 8 bases, with 12 bases separating them. The CDR3 consists of 11 residues. Germline loops: CDR1 MNHEY, CDR2 SVGAGI.

CDR3 region: CASSEARVPYEQYF. CDR3 nucleotide sequence: TGTGCCAGCAGTGAAGCCCGGGTACCCTACGAGCAGTACTTC. V and J are TRBV25-1 and TRBJ2-7; no definite D call. The CDR3 is made up of 14 amino acids. The V gene's germline CDR1 is MGHDK and CDR2 SYGVNS. Deletions cut 2 bases from V and 2 bases from J, with 10 bases between.

The chain uses TRBV28 and TRBJ1-3; 7 positions match TRBD1. CDR3 length: 15 residues. CDR1 is MDHEN, CDR2 SYDVKM, per germline. The V and J ends lost 5 bases and 2 bases, in that order; junction bases with no gene match: 6. As DNA, the CDR3 is TGTGCCAGCAGTAAGACAGGGCTCGCTGGAAACACCATATATTTT. Translation gives CASSKTGLAGNTIYF.

V gene TRBV5-4 combines with J gene TRBJ1-2; no reliable D call. Trimming removed 0 bases from V and 5 bases from J, with 5 bases in between. This CDR3 comprises 12 residues. Germline CDR1 is SGHNT and CDR2 is YYREEE (reference sequence). The CDR3 DNA is TGTGCCAGCAGCTTGGACGGTTATGGCTACACCTTC. Amino acid sequence: CASSLDGYGYTF.

The CDR3 is CASSLYGTETQYF. The CDR3 bases are TGTGCCAGCAGCTTATACGGGACTGAGACCCAGTACTTC. This chain connects TRBV7-3 to TRBJ2-5; maybe TRBD2 (6 bases). Trimming stripped 2 bases from V and 5 bases from J, with 9 bases between. This CDR3 spans 13 amino acids. Germline CDR1 reads SGHTA; CDR2 reads FQGTGA.

The chain recombines TRBV10-3 with TRBJ2-2, with a tentative D call TRBD1 (6 bases). The CDR3 length is 16 residues. The germline V and J ends were trimmed by 2 bases and 5 bases, with 15 bases remaining between them. Per the germline V gene, CDR1 is ENHRY and CDR2 is SYGVKD. CDR3: CAISEGGRGPTGELFF. The CDR3 nucleotides are TGTGCCATCAGTGAGGGGGGCAGGGGACCAACCGGGGAGCTGTTTTTT.

CDR3 residues: CASAKGTGGGLRFDEKLFF. The CDR3 coding sequence is TGTGCCAGCGCAAAGGGGACAGGGGGCGGTTTACGGTTCGATGAAAAACTGTTTTTT. The rearrangement joins TRBV2 to TRBJ1-4; 12 bases are shared with TRBD1. CDR1 SNHLY and CDR2 FYNNEI come from the germline V gene. This CDR3 spans 19 amino acids. V was clipped by 8 bases and J by 6 bases; unmatched bases: 19.

The genes are TRBV5-1 and TRBJ1-2, with 8 bases identical to TRBD1. V shed 1 base, J shed 5 bases, and the junction held 7 bases outside the gene matches. Germline CDR1 reads SGHRS; CDR2 reads YFSETQ. This CDR3 contains 15 residues. The CDR3 region is CASSLSAGGGYGYTF. In nucleotides, the CDR3 is TGCGCCAGCAGCTTGTCGGCAGGGGGCGGGTATGGCTACACCTTC.

The chain combines TRBV3-1 (or the pseudogene TRBV3-2) with TRBJ2-3; 10 nucleotides align to TRBD2. CDR1 and CDR2 (germline): LGHDT, YNNKEL (reference sequence). Trimming took 6 bases from V and 5 from J; bases not matched to a gene: 11. The CDR3 has 16 residues. CDR3 in amino acids: CASRLNSGGALDTQYF. The CDR3 coding sequence is TGTGCCAGCAGATTAAACAGCGGGGGGGCCCTAGATACGCAGTATTTT.

V and J are TRBV5-8 and TRBJ2-7; D gene ambiguous. This CDR3 contains 14 residues. V was pared by 1 base and J by 3 bases, with 11 bases between. Germline V gene sequence: CDR1 SGHTS, CDR2 YDEGEE. The CDR3 bases are TGTGCCAGCAGCTTGATTTACGGAGACTACGAGCAGTACTTC. Protein sequence: CASSLIYGDYEQYF.

This chain uses TRBV6-4 with TRBJ2-3, with 11 nucleotides matching TRBD2. The CDR3 loop spans 15 amino acids. Germline CDR1 and CDR2: MRHNA and SNTAGT. Trimming took 8 bases from V and 3 from J; bases not matched to a gene: 7. The CDR3 spells CASAIAGGPTDTQYF. The DNA of the CDR3 is TGTGCCAGCGCGATAGCGGGAGGGCCGACAGATACGCAGTATTTT.

The J gene is TRBJ1-4, the V gene TRBV2; D unresolved. The CDR3 spans 11 residues. V gave up 8 bases and J gave up 8 bases, with 9 bases separating them. The V gene's germline CDR1 is SNHLY and CDR2 FYNNEI. The CDR3 DNA follows: TGTGCCAGCTTCGGGGTAGAAAAACTGTTTTTT. It yields the protein CASFGVEKLFF. Complete variable domain (other parts from reference TRBV2 and TRBJ1-4): EPEVTQTPSHQVTQMGQEVILRCVPISNHLYFYWYRQILGQKVEFLVSFYNNEISEKSEIFDDQFSVERPDGSNFTLKIRSTKLEDSAMYFCASFGVEKLFFGSGTQLSVL.

The V call is TRBV5-6, the J call TRBJ1-3; a possible D gene is TRBD1 (6 bases). The CDR3 runs 14 residues. Between the trimmed V and J ends, which lost 1 base and 4 bases, there was a span of 9 bases. Germline V gene sequence: CDR1 SGHDT, CDR2 YYEEEE. CDR3 sequence (DNA): TGTGCCAGCAGCTTGACAGGGCCCGGAAACACCATATATTTT. Amino acids: CASSLTGPGNTIYF.

The chain carries TRBV7-2 and TRBJ2-1; 9 bases are a match to TRBD1. Germline values: CDR1 SGHTA, CDR2 FQGNSA. Trimming took 8 bases from V and 7 from J; bases not matched to a gene: 6. The CDR3 totals 13 residues. CDR3: CASEGQGWNEQFF. CDR3 sequence (DNA): TGTGCCAGCGAAGGACAGGGGTGGAATGAGCAGTTCTTC.

The J gene is TRBJ2-7, the V gene TRBV20-1, with D hard to call. Germline values: CDR1 DFQATT, CDR2 SNEGSKA (reference sequence). V was pared by 3 bases and J by 5 bases, with 17 bases between. CDR3 length: 14 amino acids. CDR3 amino acids: CSASGYPRGNEQYF. The DNA for the CDR3 is TGCAGTGCTAGTGGGTACCCGAGAGGCAACGAGCAGTACTTC.

This chain links TRBV5-4 with TRBJ2-7; possible D gene TRBD2, 7 bases. Trimming left V 0 bases short and J 1 base short, with 11 bases between. Looked up from germline, CDR1 is SGHNT and CDR2 is YYREEE (reference sequence). The CDR3 spans 15 residues. The CDR3, as DNA: TGTGCCAGCAGCTTGGGTCGGGGGGCGTCCTACGAGCAGTACTTC. Protein: CASSLGRGASYEQYF.

The chain uses TRBV3-1 (or the pseudogene TRBV3-2) and TRBJ2-1; no reliable D call. The CDR3 consists of 13 residues. Per germline, CDR1 LGHDT and CDR2 YNNKEL (reference sequence). V lost 0 bases and J 7 bases, leaving 7 bases between the germline ends. CDR3 residues: CASSQDHGNEQFF. The CDR3 nucleotides are TGTGCCAGCAGCCAAGATCACGGTAATGAGCAGTTCTTC.

The chain uses TRBV5-1 and TRBJ1-1; 9 nucleotides match TRBD1. The V gene end was trimmed by 4 bases and the J gene end by 9 bases; junction bases not matched to a gene: 4. The CDR3 is made up of 12 amino acids. CDR1 is SGHRS and CDR2 is YFSETQ in the germline V gene. CDR3 in DNA: TGCGCCAGCAGCCCGGGACAGGGCAAAGCTTTCTTT. Its translation is CASSPGQGKAFF. The complete variable domain, with remaining parts taken from reference TRBV5-1 and TRBJ1-1, reads KAGVTQTPRYLIKTRGQQVTLSCSPISGHRSVSWYQQTPGQGLQFLFEYFSETQRNKGNFPGRFSGRQFSNSRSEMNVSTLELGDSALYLCASSPGQGKAFFGQGTRLTVV.

The chain recombines TRBV6-1 with TRBJ2-4; 8 nucleotides match TRBD1. The CDR3 sequence is 18 residues long. Germline V CDR1 and CDR2: MNHNS, SASEGT. The trim removed 2 bases at V and 0 bases at J, leaving 9 bases unmatched. CDR3 region: CASSERPGTGIAKNIQYF. The CDR3 nucleotides read TGTGCCAGCAGTGAACGTCCAGGGACAGGTATAGCCAAAAACATTCAGTACTTC.

The chain combines TRBV12-5 with TRBJ1-5, with 8 bases lining up with TRBD1. J lost 4 bases, V lost 3 bases, and 2 bases had no gene match. The CDR3 runs 14 residues. Germline V gives CDR1 LGHNT, CDR2 FRNRAP. CDR3 coding DNA: TGTGCTAGTGGTTTCCGGACAGGGAATCAGCCCCAGCATTTT. It yields the protein CASGFRTGNQPQHF.

This rearrangement joins TRBV4-3 to TRBJ2-5; 9 bases fit TRBD2. Trimming took 0 bases from V and 5 from J; bases not matched to a gene: 13. Germline-derived CDR1 and CDR2 are LGHNA and YSLEER. The CDR3 is 18 amino acids. DNA for the CDR3: TGCGCCAGCAGCCAAGATGTTGGCCCAGCGGGAGGCGGGGAGACCCAGTACTTC. It specifies CASSQDVGPAGGGETQYF.

The chain is built from TRBV30 and TRBJ1-3; the match to TRBD1 covers 10 bases. This CDR3 comprises 15 residues. Unmatched junction bases numbered 3, after V lost 0 bases and J lost 4 bases. Germline loops: CDR1 GTSNPN, CDR2 SVGIG (reference sequence). This CDR3 reads CAWSVTGGSGNTIYF. CDR3 DNA: TGTGCCTGGAGTGTGACAGGGGGCTCCGGAAACACCATATATTTT.